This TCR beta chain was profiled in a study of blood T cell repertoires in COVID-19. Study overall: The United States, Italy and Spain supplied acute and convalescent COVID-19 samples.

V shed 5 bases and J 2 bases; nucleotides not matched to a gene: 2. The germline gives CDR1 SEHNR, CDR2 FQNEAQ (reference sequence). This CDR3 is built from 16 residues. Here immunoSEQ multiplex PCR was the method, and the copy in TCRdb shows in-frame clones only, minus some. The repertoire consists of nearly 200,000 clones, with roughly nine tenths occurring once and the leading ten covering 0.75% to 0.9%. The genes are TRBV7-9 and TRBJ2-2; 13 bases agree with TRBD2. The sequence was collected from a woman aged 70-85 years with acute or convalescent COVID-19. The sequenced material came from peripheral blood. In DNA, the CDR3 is TGTGCCAGCAGCCGACTAGCGGGGGGAAACACCGGGGAGCTGTTTTTT. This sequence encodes CASSRLAGGNTGELFF.